This entry describes one TCR beta chain. What it binds is not known. Time point in this sample: blood from clinic visit 5 months post-surgery; TSC patient then seizure free. Only cases whose brain tissue showed the highest T cell transcript signatures were sequenced. The data stem from a study of brain T cells in children with intractable seizures. Study-level points and caveats: Patients' HCMV serostatus was unknown; virus specificity rests on CDR3 similarity alone.

The germline gives CDR1 SEHNR, CDR2 FQNEAQ (reference sequence). Trimming shortened V by 3 bases and J by 5 bases, and 13 bases separated the two germline ends. This CDR3 is built from 15 residues. The table came from immunoSEQ multiplex PCR; TCRdb's copy has only in-frame clones and leaves some out. This table holds about 340,000 clones, nearly 95% found once. This chain links TRBV7-9 with TRBJ2-2; D unresolved. The receptor was isolated from a boy younger than two with tuberous sclerosis and intractable seizures. This material consisted of peripheral blood, taken less than 6 months after surgery. This CDR3 reads CASSFESRWTGELFF. DNA of the CDR3: TGTGCCAGCAGCTTTGAGAGTAGGTGGACCGGGGAGCTGTTTTTT.